The 14 T cell receptor beta chains listed next were all sequenced from one sample in a study of T cell clonality in common variable immunodeficiency. Study-wide points: Reportedly, TCR beta sequences from common variable immunodeficiency showed fewer deletions and N-nucleotide insertions.

The antigens for these receptors are not known. Here immunoSEQ multiplex PCR was the method, and the copy in TCRdb shows in-frame clones only, minus some. Observed are some 28,000 clones, no singletons, with the top ten taking 25% to 35%. Sequenced material: peripheral blood mononuclear cells. The receptors originated from a human donor with common variable immunodeficiency.

This clone was found a few times. The sequenced fragment ends 3 residues before the CDR3 boundary, so the rest is inferred from the germline J gene. The chain has TRBV6-2 or TRBV6-3 and TRBJ2-1; 8 bases are a match to TRBD2. Trimming removed 6 bases from V and 4 bases from J; junction bases left unmatched: 8. The CDR3 runs 15 residues. Per germline, CDR1 MNHEY and CDR2 SVGEGT. The sequenced CDR3 bases are TGTGCCAGCAGAGTATACGAGCGGGGGTACAATGAG. Its protein is CASRVYERGYNE. The full CDR3 protein reads CASRVYERGYNEQFF.

This clone appeared many times. The CDR3 goes on 3 residues after the read ends, and that part is filled in from the germline J gene. This chain joins TRBV5-1 and TRBJ2-3, with a tentative D call TRBD1 (6 bases). From germline, CDR1 is SGHRS and CDR2 YFSETQ. Between the trimmed V and J ends, which lost 6 bases and 0 bases, there was a span of 11 bases. The CDR3 runs to 14 residues. The CDR3 loop reads CASTPGQSTDTQYF. The covered CDR3 bases are TGCGCCAGCACCCCGGGACAAAGCACAGATACG.

A note on this clone: The junction departs from germline at one end; a sequencing error may be responsible. CDR3 DNA, as far as it was read: TGTGTCAGCAGTGAAGCACCCAGGGGGTTTGAAAAA. Its protein is CVSSEAPRGFEK. The whole CDR3 sequence is CVSSEAPRGFEKLFF. The chain joins TRBV2 to TRBJ1-4; 7 positions agree with TRBD1. The CDR3 end is not reached by the read, which stops 3 residues before it; the germline J gene fills it in. There are 15 residues in the CDR3. Looked up from germline, CDR1 is SNHLY and CDR2 is FYNNEI.

The table lists this clone with a few counts. The read finishes 3 residues shy of the CDR3 end, and the germline J gene is used to complete it. The rearrangement joins TRBV19 to TRBJ2-5; 10 bases map to TRBD1. The CDR3 runs to 12 residues. Germline trimming cut 9 bases from V and 5 bases from J; bases unmatched to any gene: 3. The germline V gene encodes CDR1 LNHDA and CDR2 SQIVND (reference sequence). The CDR3 spells CASATGGETQYF. Partial CDR3 DNA: TGTGCCAGCGCGACAGGGGGCGAGACC. Full variable domain (remainder filled in from reference TRBV19 and TRBJ2-5): DGGITQSPKYLFRKEGQNVTLSCEQNLNHDAMYWYRQDPGQGLRLIYYSQIVNDFQKGDIAEGYSVSREKKESFPLTVTSAQKNPTAFYLCASATGGETQYFGPGTRLLVL.

For this clone: Read coverage stops 3 residues before the CDR3 terminus; the germline J gene supplies the remainder. The chain carries TRBV11-2 and TRBJ2-5, with D tentatively TRBD2 (6 bases). Trimming stripped 1 base from V and 5 bases from J, with 11 bases between. This CDR3 region has 14 residues. Germline values: CDR1 SGHAT, CDR2 FQNNGV. The sequenced CDR3 bases are TGTGCCAGCAGCTTAGGTCAGGGACTTGAGACC. Residues: CASSLGQGLET. The whole CDR3 sequence is CASSLGQGLETQYF.

This clone has at least ten counts. The CDR3 is cut off 3 residues early in the read; its end comes from the germline J gene. The J gene is TRBJ1-1, the V gene TRBV7-2; D unclear. V lost 0 bases and J lost 5, with 10 bases in between. The CDR3 loop spans 14 amino acids. CDR1 is SGHTA and CDR2 is FQGNSA in the germline V gene. CDR3: CASSLAYVRTEAFF. Partial CDR3 DNA: TGTGCCAGCAGCTTAGCGTATGTCAGGACTGAA.

This clone was recorded many times. The CDR3 is CASSKLAGYTDTQYF. The CDR3 bases that were read are TGTGCCAGCTCAAAACTAGCGGGGTACACAGATACG. V gene TRBV18 combines with J gene TRBJ2-3, with 10 nucleotides matching TRBD2. With the read ending 3 residues before the CDR3 end, the germline J gene is used to fill in that end. With 5 bases clipped from V and 2 bases from J, the junction kept 4 bases outside the gene matches. Germline V lookup: CDR1 KGHSH, CDR2 LQKENI. The CDR3 is 15 amino acids. Full variable domain (missing parts from reference TRBV18 and TRBJ2-3): NAGVMQNPRHLVRRRGQEARLRCSPMKGHSHVYWYRQLPEEGLKFMVYLQKENIIDESGMPKERFSAEFPKEGPSILRIQQVVRGDSAAYFCASSKLAGYTDTQYFGPGTRLTVL.

This clone showed up many times. The read comes to an end 3 residues before the CDR3 does, leaving the germline J gene to fill in the end. This chain connects TRBV20-1 to TRBJ1-1; 7 bases are shared with TRBD1. The CDR3 spans 12 residues. The J segment lost 5 bases and the V segment lost 5 bases, leaving 5 bases of the junction unmatched. In germline, CDR1 is DFQATT, CDR2 SNEGSKA (reference sequence). The CDR3 here is CSASTGWTEAFF. Partial CDR3 DNA: TGCAGTGCTTCGACAGGGTGGACTGAA.

Regarding this clone: With the read ending 3 residues before the CDR3 end, the germline J gene is used to fill in that end. This rearrangement joins TRBV19 to TRBJ2-1, with D perhaps matching TRBD1 (5 bases). Trimming removed 1 base at V and 4 bases at J, with 17 bases between. This CDR3 comprises 17 residues. Germline loops: CDR1 LNHDA, CDR2 SQIVND (reference sequence). CDR3 in amino acids: CASSIALLRTGYNEQFF. The CDR3 bases that were read are TGTGCCAGTAGTATAGCCTTACTCCGTACAGGATACAATGAG.

There are a few counts of this clone. CDR3: CASSSGFSGGAGETQYF. The sequenced CDR3 bases are TGTGCCAGCAGCTCCGGGTTTAGCGGGGGGGCCGGAGAGACC. The rearrangement links TRBV7-3 to TRBJ2-5, with TRBD2 identical over 11 bases. The missing CDR3 end, 3 residues past where the read stops, is filled in from the germline J gene. This CDR3 is built from 17 residues. Germline V gene data show CDR1 as SGHTA and CDR2 as FQGTGA. Trimming removed 4 bases from V and 4 bases from J; junction bases left unmatched: 11.

Only a few counts were recorded for this clone. The CDR3 end is not reached by the read, which stops 3 residues before it; the germline J gene fills it in. The genes are TRBV7-2 and TRBJ1-5; 7 bases map to TRBD1. The CDR3 is 15 amino acids. Germline V gene lookup returns CDR1 SGHTA and CDR2 FQGNSA. Trimming at V came to 5 bases and at J to 2 bases, leaving 6 bases not matched to a gene. The CDR3 here is CASSPRQGGNQPQHF. CDR3 DNA, as far as it was read: TGTGCCAGCAGCCCCAGACAGGGAGGCAATCAGCCC.

In its sample, this clone was seen a few times. The CDR3 is cut off 3 residues early in the read; its end comes from the germline J gene. The J gene is TRBJ2-7, the V gene TRBV7-3; 7 nucleotides line up with TRBD2. Germline V gene data show CDR1 as SGHTA and CDR2 as FQGTGA. Losses at the gene ends were 4 bases for V and 3 bases for J; bases not matched to a gene: 3. This CDR3 contains 13 residues. CDR3 sequence reads: CASSSGGGYEQYF. CDR3 DNA, as far as it was read: TGTGCCAGCAGCTCTGGGGGGGGCTACGAG.

This clone has a count of ten or more. The CDR3 bases that were read are TGCAGCGTTGCCCTGACAGCGAATGAG. This codes for CSVALTANE. Given in full, the CDR3 is CSVALTANEQFF. This chain connects TRBV29-1 to TRBJ2-1, with D possibly TRBD1 on 5 matching bases. The read ends 3 residues early relative to the CDR3; the germline J gene fills the gap. Germline loops: CDR1 SQVTM, CDR2 ANQGSEA. This CDR3 spans 12 amino acids. The V and J ends lost 4 bases and 7 bases respectively, with 11 bases between them.

This clone was seen many times. The read comes to an end 3 residues before the CDR3 does, leaving the germline J gene to fill in the end. The chain couples TRBV7-9 to TRBJ1-1; 7 bases align to TRBD1. The CDR3 has 15 amino acids. The V segment lost 5 bases and the J segment 5 bases; nucleotides outside the gene matches: 11. The germline V gene encodes CDR1 SEHNR and CDR2 FQNEAQ (reference sequence). The part of the CDR3 DNA that was read is TGTGCCAGCAGCCGCGCGACGACAGGGAGGACTGAA. Translating it yields CASSRATTGRTE. The full-length CDR3 reads as CASSRATTGRTEAFF.